The 6 T cell receptor beta chains reported below all come from one sample, sequenced in a study of blood T cell repertoires in COVID-19. TCRdb's table, derived via immunoSEQ multiplex PCR, lists solely in-frame clones and lacks some. This table has roughly 140,000 clones, 85% to 90% appearing once. Specimen: peripheral blood. These receptors came from a human donor in a cohort sampled during active COVID-19.

In nucleotides, the CDR3 is TGTGCCAGCAGCCAACTGGACAGGGACCCCACCGGGGAGCTGTTTTTT. Translated: CASSQLDRDPTGELFF. V is TRBV3-1 (or the pseudogene TRBV3-2) and J is TRBJ2-2, with 8 bases aligning to TRBD1. Germline CDR1 LGHDT, CDR2 YNNKEL (reference sequence). This CDR3 has 16 residues. The V segment lost 2 bases and the J segment 4 bases; nucleotides outside the gene matches: 6.

The chain is built from TRBV28 and TRBJ1-5; D may be TRBD1 (6 bases). V lost 6 bases to trimming and J lost 6 bases, with 9 bases between them. The germline V gene encodes CDR1 MDHEN and CDR2 SYDVKM. The CDR3 is made up of 12 amino acids. The CDR3 sequence: CASRQGGQPQHF. For the CDR3, the DNA is TGTGCCAGCAGACAGGGCGGTCAGCCCCAGCATTTT. Supplemented by reference TRBV28 and TRBJ1-5, the full variable domain reads DVKVTQSSRYLVKRTGEKVFLECVQDMDHENMFWYRQDPGLGLRLIYFSYDVKMKEKGDIPEGYSVSREKKERFSLILESASTNQTSMYLCASRQGGQPQHFGDGTRLSIL.

This clone appeared a few times. The V and J genes are TRBV2 and TRBJ1-4; 9 nucleotides agree with TRBD1. This CDR3 has 14 residues. Germline CDR1 reads SNHLY; CDR2 reads FYNNEI. V trimming: 7 bases; J trimming: 4 bases; junction bases outside the gene matches: 4. The CDR3 region has the DNA TGTGCCAGCAATTCGGGACAGGGTAATGAAAAACTGTTTTTT. Protein: CASNSGQGNEKLFF.

In the case of this clone: This specimen includes other DNA sequences encoding the same CDR3. The J gene is TRBJ1-5, the V gene TRBV19; perhaps TRBD1 as D (6 bases). This CDR3 has 14 amino acids. The V end lost 3 bases, the J end lost 4 bases, and 10 bases lay between the germline ends. CDR1 LNHDA and CDR2 SQIVND come from the germline V gene (reference sequence). CDR3 residues: CASSIRDTNQPQHF. The CDR3 bases are TGTGCCAGTAGTATCCGGGACACAAATCAGCCCCAGCATTTT.

V is TRBV7-2 and J is TRBJ2-1, with 8 bases identical to TRBD1. V was pared by 5 bases and J by 10 bases, with 10 bases of the junction left unmatched. CDR1 and CDR2 from the germline V gene are SGHTA and FQGNSA. The CDR3 totals 14 residues. The CDR3 sequence: CASSQTTGVREQFF. CDR3 sequence (DNA): TGTGCCAGCAGCCAGACGACAGGGGTGCGGGAGCAGTTCTTC.

A few counts support this clone. The chain carries TRBV30 and TRBJ1-2, with 9 bases that match TRBD1. The CDR3 length is 16 residues. V shed 1 base and J 4 bases; nucleotides not matched to a gene: 10. Germline CDR1 and CDR2: GTSNPN and SVGIG (reference sequence). The CDR3 loop is CAWSDRSTGGVYGYTF. The CDR3 coding sequence is TGTGCCTGGAGTGATCGTTCGACAGGGGGAGTCTATGGCTACACCTTC.